The rows below give T cell receptor beta chains drawn from one sample of a study of T cell responses to AZD1222 COVID-19 vaccine. Libraries were prepared by immunoSEQ multiplex PCR; TCRdb keeps only in-frame clonotypes and omits some of them. The sample lists about 150,000 clones, roughly nine tenths occurring once. This material consisted of peripheral blood, taken on day 0 of MenACWY control vaccination. These receptors all come from an adult in good health. The CDR3 runs from the conserved cysteine through the conserved F or W. Each record gives: CDR3 length, V gene, J gene, CDR3 protein.

>13|TRBV5-1|TRBJ1-1
CASSLSSSIAAFF
>13|TRBV12-3/TRBV12-4|TRBJ2-3
CASSWRASDTQYF
>13|TRBV12-3/TRBV12-4|TRBJ1-2
CASSLTGGYGYTF
>14|TRBV5-4|TRBJ1-2
CASSWERTGNGYTF
>11|TRBV6-1|TRBJ2-1
CASGLDLEQFF
>15|TRBV4-3|TRBJ1-2
CASSQDEGITGGYTF
>11|TRBV9|TRBJ2-2
CASSNTGELFF
>15|TRBV4-3|TRBJ2-7
CASSQEARQGYEQYF
>15|TRBV28|TRBJ1-3
CASSLSTATGNTIYF
>13|TRBV6-5|TRBJ2-1
CASSYRSWDEQFF
>18|TRBV11-2|TRBJ2-2
CASSWGTSGGPNTGELFF
>15|TRBV7-6|TRBJ2-7
CASSELEGPTYEQYF
>13|TRBV24-1|TRBJ2-2
CATSDLPVGELFF
>15|TRBV9|TRBJ2-1
CASSPRTGSYNEQFF
>16|TRBV27|TRBJ1-1
CASSSYREWPNTEAFF
>14|TRBV9|TRBJ1-1
CASSVGGGAVEAFF
>15|TRBV11-3|TRBJ1-1
CASSPRPGGGTEAFF
>15|TRBV2|TRBJ1-5
CASSETDRDNQPQHF
>15|TRBV7-2|TRBJ1-5
CASSPVLQRDQPQHF
>14|TRBV5-1|TRBJ1-3
CASSLGGSGNTIYF
>14|TRBV6-5|TRBJ2-6
CASRRFSGANVLTF
>18|TRBV4-2|TRBJ1-5
CASSLVARGEGSNQPQHF
>15|TRBV10-3|TRBJ2-5
CAISATGTPSETQYF
>14|TRBV6-2/TRBV6-3|TRBJ2-7
CASSYARFPYEQYF
>13|TRBV27|TRBJ2-2
CASSPLPTGELFF
>14|TRBV29-1|TRBJ2-2
CSVVVSGVTGELFF
>15|TRBV24-1|TRBJ2-1
CATSDGTLGNNEQFF
>12|TRBV12-5|TRBJ2-1
CASGLVVGEQFF
>16|TRBV4-1|TRBJ1-5
CASSQAGTGGGQPQHF
>17|TRBV7-9|TRBJ1-6
CASNEGHRGEFNSPLHF
>13|TRBV12-3/TRBV12-4|TRBJ1-2
CASSLRSVYGYTF
>12|TRBV18|TRBJ1-5
CPGQGSIQPQHF
>15|TRBV3-1/TRBV3-2|TRBJ1-5
CASSRGQGGGQPQHF
>16|TRBV2|TRBJ1-5
CASKGSGPTFRQPQHF
>16|TRBV7-8|TRBJ1-2
CASSPRGQGLIYGYTF
>14|TRBV6-1|TRBJ1-2
CASSEAGAGYGYTF
>17|TRBV12-5|TRBJ2-2
CASGFFSGGRGLGELFF
>16|TRBV24-1|TRBJ1-1
CATSDTGQGAIAEAFF
>14|TRBV5-1|TRBJ2-5
CASSSRTGGETQYF
>16|TRBV7-9|TRBJ1-2
CASSLAGTDELYGYTF